One and the same sample provided the 4 T cell receptor beta chains below, sequenced in a study of CXCR3-negative and CXCR3-positive naive CD8 T cells (dated by TCRdb to the late 2010s). Study-wide conclusions, independent of this receptor: TRB CDR3s from CXCR3-positive naive cells showed higher hydrophobicity (lower Kidera factor 4), lower energy, and higher strength and volume indices than CXCR3-negative naive cells.

Their specific antigens are unknown. The sequencer listed for this sample is NextSeq 550. The Human TCR Profiling Kit (MiLaboratory) was used to make UMI-labeled 5' RACE TRB cDNA libraries. After reprocessing by TCRdb, each CDR3 protein sequence is one entry, and no DNA is given. The table held for this sample gives over 50,000 distinct CDR3 sequences. Clones ranked in the top ten supply roughly 0.8% of the sample. Sequenced input: naive CXCR3+ CD8+ T cells from blood. The label giving this sample's cell subset or site can be read as: CD45RO-CCR7+CD27+CD95- naive CD8+ T cells expressing CXCR3 (TNR3+). All receptors come from a human donor in good health. Some clones in this sample may be carry-over from other donors' samples.

V gene TRBV27 combines with J gene TRBJ2-1. The CDR3 is 13 amino acids. Germline loops: CDR1 MNHEY, CDR2 SMNVEV (reference sequence). CDR3 protein: CASSLSSGNEQFF.

The chain has TRBV12-3 or TRBV12-4 and TRBJ1-2; TCRdb reports TRBD1, a call that lacks DNA to check it against. The CDR3 spans 14 residues. This chain's CDR3 is CASSQDRDGYGYTF.

This chain links TRBV27 with TRBJ1-5; the TCRdb D gene call, TRBD1, has no DNA to confirm it. The CDR3 is 14 residues long. Germline V gene lookup returns CDR1 MNHEY and CDR2 SMNVEV (reference sequence). The CDR3 protein is CASSPGASNQPQHF.

This CDR3 is CASSLFPAQETQYF. The chain combines TRBV28 with TRBJ2-5. This CDR3 has 14 residues. Germline V lookup: CDR1 MDHEN, CDR2 SYDVKM.